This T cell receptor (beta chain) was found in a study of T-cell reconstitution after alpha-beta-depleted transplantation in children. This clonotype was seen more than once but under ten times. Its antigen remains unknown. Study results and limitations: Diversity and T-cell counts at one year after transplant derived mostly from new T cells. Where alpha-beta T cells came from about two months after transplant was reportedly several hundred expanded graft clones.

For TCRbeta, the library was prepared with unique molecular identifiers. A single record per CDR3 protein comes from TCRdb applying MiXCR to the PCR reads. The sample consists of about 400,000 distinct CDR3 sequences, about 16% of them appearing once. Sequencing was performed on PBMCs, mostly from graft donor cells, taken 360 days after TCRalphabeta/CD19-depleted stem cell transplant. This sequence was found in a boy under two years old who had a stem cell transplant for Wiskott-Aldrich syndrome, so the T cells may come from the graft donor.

The CDR3 region is CASSLGVLAGGPMRETQYF. The CDR3 DNA follows: TGTGCCAGCAGTTTAGGGGTCCTAGCGGGGGGGCCTATGAGAGAGACCCAGTACTTC. The chain couples TRBV12-3 or TRBV12-4 to TRBJ2-5; TRBD2 matches 12 bases. The V and J ends lost 1 base and 4 bases, in that order; junction bases with no gene match: 13. This CDR3 spans 19 amino acids.